This TCR beta chain was sequenced for a study of shared clonotypes between healthy human individuals. This CDR3 has 18 amino acids. V trimming: 7 bases; J trimming: 4 bases; junction bases outside the gene matches: 18. The germline gives CDR1 SGHAT, CDR2 FQNNGV. Produced via immunoSEQ multiplex PCR; TCRdb's table is partial and in-frame only. This sample has roughly 410,000 clones; 90% to 97% occur once, and the top ten carry 0.25% to 0.35%. Sequences were obtained from memory CD8+ T cells sorted from blood. Subset denoted: CD45RO+ cells pooled with CCR7-negative TemRA cells. The source of this sequence is a man younger than 45 in good health. The genes are TRBV11-2 and TRBJ2-3, with TRBD2 matching 9 bases. The CDR3: CASKRTGPGLATPDTQYF. CDR3 nucleotide sequence: TGTGCCAGCAAACGGACAGGTCCGGGACTAGCCACACCAGATACGCAGTATTTT.